Below, 9 T cell receptor beta chains from the same sample are listed, as sequenced in a study of T cell responses to AZD1222 COVID-19 vaccine. Clones were read by immunoSEQ multiplex PCR, and TCRdb kept only the in-frame ones, dropping some. The table shows about 78,000 clones, with roughly nine tenths occurring only once. Sample: peripheral blood, taken 28 days after the second AZD1222 dose. These receptors were collected from an adult who received the AZD1222 COVID-19 vaccine.

CDR3 in DNA: TGTGCCAGCAGCATTACTAGCGGGGCGCAAGAGACCCAGTACTTC. Protein product: CASSITSGAQETQYF. V and J are TRBV6-5 and TRBJ2-5, with 10 bases that match TRBD2. Germline lookup yields CDR1 MNHEY and CDR2 SVGAGI. The length of the CDR3 is 15 residues. V lost 6 bases and J lost 2; bases outside the gene matches: 6.

The chain has TRBV11-2 and TRBJ2-5; 9 bases align to TRBD2. The CDR3 is 14 amino acids. J gave up 3 bases and V 3 bases, and 2 bases lay outside the gene matches. Per the germline V gene, CDR1 is SGHAT and CDR2 is FQNNGV. The CDR3 DNA follows: TGTGCCAGCAGCTTGGGACTAGCAAAAGAGACCCAGTACTTC. As protein: CASSLGLAKETQYF.

The CDR3 here is CSAAGTGGSNGGGYTF. The CDR3 DNA is TGCAGCGCGGCCGGGACAGGGGGCTCCAATGGTGGTGGCTACACCTTC. V gene TRBV29-1 combines with J gene TRBJ1-2; 12 positions match TRBD1. V shed 7 bases and J 7 bases; nucleotides not matched to a gene: 16. Germline CDR1 SQVTM, CDR2 ANQGSEA. CDR3 length equals 16 residues.

V gene TRBV27 combines with J gene TRBJ1-2; no clear D. The germline V gene has CDR1 MNHEY and CDR2 SMNVEV (reference sequence). The CDR3 runs to 13 residues. V lost 6 bases and J lost 2, with 10 bases in between. The CDR3 DNA follows: TGTGCCAGCAGCCCTCACGGAAACTATGGCTACACCTTC. Its protein is CASSPHGNYGYTF.

The V and J genes are TRBV5-4 and TRBJ1-1; D unresolved. The length of the CDR3 is 13 residues. Germline V gene data show CDR1 as SGHNT and CDR2 as YYREEE (reference sequence). Trimming removed 6 bases from V and 1 base from J, with 10 bases in between. Here the CDR3 DNA reads TGTGCCAGCATGGGGAGTGCGAACACTGAAGCTTTCTTT. Encoded protein: CASMGSANTEAFF. Looking up the rest from reference TRBV5-4 and TRBJ1-1 gives the full variable domain: ETGVTQSPTHLIKTRGQQVTLRCSSQSGHNTVSWYQQALGQGPQFIFQYYREEENGRGNFPPRFSGLQFPNYSSELNVNALELDDSALYLCASMGSANTEAFFGQGTRLTVV.

The rearrangement uses TRBV18 and TRBJ1-6; 10 nucleotides align to TRBD1. This CDR3 is built from 15 residues. V shed 3 bases, J shed 7 bases, and the junction held 3 bases outside the gene matches. Germline CDR1 is KGHSH and CDR2 is LQKENI. The DNA for the CDR3 is TGTGCCAGCTCACCCCAGGGACAGGGGAATTCACCCCTCCACTTT. Its protein is CASSPQGQGNSPLHF.

The chain combines TRBV6-6 with TRBJ1-2; D possibly corresponds to TRBD1 (6 bases). Germline V gene data show CDR1 as MNHNY and CDR2 as SVGAGI (reference sequence). CDR3 length: 13 residues. V was cut by 6 bases and J by 1 base, with 9 bases left in between. The CDR3 coding sequence is TGTGCCAGCAGCGGGACATATAACTATGGCTACACCTTC. This sequence encodes CASSGTYNYGYTF.

The CDR3 spells CASSEALPGAGGNTIYF. CDR3 DNA sequence: TGTGCCAGCAGTGAAGCGCTTCCAGGGGCAGGAGGAAACACCATATATTTT. The J gene is TRBJ1-3, the V gene TRBV6-1; D may be TRBD1 (6 bases). The length of the CDR3 is 17 residues. Germline CDR1 MNHNS, CDR2 SASEGT. The V and J ends lost 0 bases and 4 bases respectively, with 16 bases between them.

The rearrangement uses TRBV18 and TRBJ2-7; D may be TRBD1 (5 bases). This CDR3 is 14 amino acids long. Germline assignment: CDR1 KGHSH and CDR2 LQKENI. The V gene lost 3 bases and the J gene lost 5 bases, with 14 bases spanning the gap. The CDR3 DNA follows: TGTGCCAGCTCACCGGCAGGGCCGGTAAACGAGCAGTACTTC. As protein: CASSPAGPVNEQYF.